One sample yielded the 21 T cell receptor beta chains listed below, sequenced in a study of blood T cell repertoires in COVID-19. Assay: immunoSEQ multiplex PCR; the TCRdb copy retains only in-frame clones and omits some. Of 150,000 to 200,000 clones in the sample, about 87% were seen once. The specimen was peripheral blood. The receptors were sampled from a man younger than 35 with active or convalescent COVID-19.

The chain links TRBV4-1 to TRBJ2-7, with 9 nucleotides matching TRBD1. Germline values: CDR1 MGHRA, CDR2 YSYEKL. CDR3 length: 16 residues. With 2 bases clipped from V and 4 bases from J, the junction kept 9 bases outside the gene matches. For the CDR3, the DNA is TGCGCCAGCAGCCAAACCCCTCCGGGGACAGGGTACGAGCAGTACTTC. Its protein is CASSQTPPGTGYEQYF.

The chain combines TRBV7-9 with TRBJ1-1; TRBD1 aligns across 8 bases. CDR3 length: 15 amino acids. V trimming: 3 bases; J trimming: 0 bases; junction bases outside the gene matches: 3. Germline loops: CDR1 SEHNR, CDR2 FQNEAQ (reference sequence). The CDR3 bases are TGTGCCAGCAGCTTCATGACAGGGGTGAACACTGAAGCTTTCTTT. Its translation: CASSFMTGVNTEAFF.

The chain has TRBV5-1 and TRBJ2-2; D gene ambiguous. This CDR3 has 15 residues. V was clipped by 0 bases and J by 4 bases, with 10 bases between them. Germline V gene sequence: CDR1 SGHRS, CDR2 YFSETQ. The CDR3 protein is CASSLGIRGTGELFF. The CDR3 nucleotides read TGCGCCAGCAGCTTGGGAATTCGAGGCACCGGGGAGCTGTTTTTT.

CDR3 protein: CATSDYPGGGDGYTF. In nucleotides, the CDR3 is TGTGCCACCAGTGACTACCCAGGGGGTGGGGATGGCTACACCTTC. The chain links TRBV24-1 to TRBJ1-2, with 7 bases that match TRBD1. The germline gives CDR1 KGHDR, CDR2 SFDVKD. The CDR3 loop spans 15 amino acids. J lost 6 bases, V lost 4 bases, and 10 bases had no gene match.

The chain links TRBV12-3 or TRBV12-4 to TRBJ2-7, with D uncertain. V lost 6 bases and J lost 3, with 6 bases in between. The CDR3 runs 11 residues. The CDR3 protein is CASSSGYEQYF. For the CDR3, the DNA is TGTGCCAGCAGCTCCGGCTACGAGCAGTACTTC.

The genes are TRBV4-3 and TRBJ1-6, with D possibly matching TRBD1 (5 bases). Per germline, CDR1 LGHNA and CDR2 YSLEER. This CDR3 has 17 amino acids. Trimming pared 2 bases from V and 5 bases from J, leaving 16 bases between. CDR3 nucleotides: TGCGCCAGCAGCCAATTCCTGCCCCAGACAGATAATTCACCCCTCCACTTT. It yields the protein CASSQFLPQTDNSPLHF.

This clone was observed a handful of times. The chain links TRBV7-9 to TRBJ2-1; 8 bases map to TRBD2. With 6 bases clipped from V and 4 bases from J, the junction kept 8 bases outside the gene matches. Germline CDR1 reads SEHNR; CDR2 reads FQNEAQ (reference sequence). CDR3 length: 15 amino acids. CDR3 coding DNA: TGTGCCAGCAGAACTAGCGGCAATACGTACAATGAGCAGTTCTTC. Translating gives CASRTSGNTYNEQFF.

This chain links TRBV5-6 with TRBJ1-3, with D perhaps TRBD1 (6 bases). The CDR3 is 12 residues long. CDR1 is SGHDT and CDR2 is YYEEEE in the germline V gene. Trimming left V 6 bases short and J 4 bases short, with 8 bases between. The CDR3: CASKTGGNTIYF. For the CDR3, the DNA is TGTGCCAGCAAGACAGGAGGAAACACCATATATTTT.

V gene TRBV4-2 combines with J gene TRBJ2-5; unclear D gene. CDR3 length: 15 amino acids. The germline V gene has CDR1 LGHNA and CDR2 YNFKEQ. Between the trimmed V and J ends, which lost 2 bases and 4 bases, there was a span of 14 bases. CDR3 sequence: CASSQFGGPGETQYF. The CDR3 DNA reads TGTGCCAGCAGCCAATTTGGCGGCCCGGGAGAGACCCAGTACTTC.

The chain couples TRBV19 to TRBJ2-1, with TRBD1 matching over 7 bases. V was clipped by 4 bases and J by 5 bases; unmatched bases: 8. Germline V lookup: CDR1 LNHDA, CDR2 SQIVND (reference sequence). The CDR3 is 15 amino acids. The CDR3 reads CASSTPYRGNNEQFF. The CDR3 coding sequence is TGTGCCAGTAGTACCCCTTACAGGGGTAACAATGAGCAGTTCTTC.

CDR3: CATRTTQTGIYGYTF. DNA for the CDR3: TGTGCCACGCGTACGACCCAGACAGGGATCTATGGCTACACCTTC. The V and J genes are TRBV15 and TRBJ1-2, with 7 bases identical to TRBD1. Germline CDR1 and CDR2: LNHNV and YYDKDF (reference sequence). CDR3 length: 15 amino acids. Unmatched junction bases numbered 14, after V lost 9 bases and J lost 4 bases.

The chain couples TRBV9 to TRBJ2-3, with D tentatively TRBD2 (6 bases). The CDR3 spans 14 residues. Trimming removed 5 bases at V and 4 bases at J, with 14 bases between. Looked up from germline, CDR1 is SGDLS and CDR2 is YYNGEE. This CDR3 is CASSFGSTADTQYF. In nucleotides, the CDR3 is TGTGCCAGCAGTTTCGGGAGTACCGCAGATACGCAGTATTTT.

The V gene is TRBV9, the J gene TRBJ2-1; 7 bases agree with TRBD2. The CDR3 consists of 14 residues. The V and J ends lost 0 bases and 5 bases, in that order; junction bases with no gene match: 2. The germline CDR1 and CDR2 sequences are SGDLS and YYNGEE. CDR3: CASSVGGSDNEQFF. The CDR3 DNA follows: TGTGCCAGCAGCGTAGGCGGGAGTGACAATGAGCAGTTCTTC.

The V and J genes are TRBV24-1 and TRBJ2-2; 9 bases map to TRBD1. The CDR3 is 17 amino acids. V was pared by 7 bases and J by 1 base, with 9 bases of the junction left unmatched. Germline values: CDR1 KGHDR, CDR2 SFDVKD. In DNA, the CDR3 is TGTGCCACCAGATCCCCCCCGGGACAGGGGAACACCGGGGAGCTGTTTTTT. Amino acid sequence: CATRSPPGQGNTGELFF.

The chain has TRBV2 and TRBJ1-1; D is uncertain. V lost 9 bases and J 0 bases, leaving 8 bases between the germline ends. CDR3 length: 12 amino acids. The V gene's germline CDR1 is SNHLY and CDR2 FYNNEI. Here the CDR3 reads CASLTVNTEAFF. Here the CDR3 DNA reads TGTGCCAGTCTAACCGTGAACACTGAAGCTTTCTTT.

This chain links TRBV6-5 with TRBJ1-1; D is uncertain. Trimming removed 5 bases from V and 1 base from J, with 11 bases in between. CDR3 length equals 14 residues. Germline CDR1 reads MNHEY; CDR2 reads SVGAGI. The CDR3 loop reads CASSREGKNTEAFF. In DNA form, the CDR3 reads TGTGCCAGCAGTCGCGAGGGAAAGAACACTGAAGCTTTCTTT.

The V call is TRBV28, the J call TRBJ1-2, with D perhaps matching TRBD1 (5 bases). Germline V gene data show CDR1 as MDHEN and CDR2 as SYDVKM. Trimming pared 3 bases from V and 4 bases from J, leaving 15 bases between. The CDR3 loop spans 15 amino acids. The CDR3: CASSFGQGGGYGYTF. The CDR3 coding sequence is TGTGCCAGCAGTTTTGGTCAGGGAGGAGGCTATGGCTACACCTTC.

The V and J genes are TRBV2 and TRBJ2-1, with 10 bases aligning to TRBD2. There are 16 residues in the CDR3. J was trimmed by 9 bases and V by 0 bases; bases with no gene match: 8. CDR1 is SNHLY, CDR2 FYNNEI, per germline. CDR3 nucleotide sequence: TGTGCCAGCAGTGAAGCAAGGCTAGCGGGGGCGGGTGAGCAGTTCTTC. Protein: CASSEARLAGAGEQFF.

This clone appeared once. The chain couples TRBV5-1 to TRBJ1-3; no definite D call. V lost 0 bases and J 2 bases, leaving 9 bases between the germline ends. This CDR3 has 15 residues. Germline CDR1 reads SGHRS; CDR2 reads YFSETQ. This CDR3 is CASSLATPAGNTIYF. The CDR3 nucleotides read TGCGCCAGCAGCTTGGCAACCCCGGCTGGAAACACCATATATTTT.

The rearrangement joins TRBV6-5 to TRBJ1-1, with D uncertain. This CDR3 contains 11 residues. V lost 4 bases and J 5 bases, leaving 5 bases between the germline ends. Germline CDR1 reads MNHEY; CDR2 reads SVGAGI. Here the CDR3 DNA reads TGTGCCAGCAGTTCGGGAACTGAAGCTTTCTTT. This encodes CASSSGTEAFF.

J is TRBJ1-2 and V is TRBV4-2, with 9 positions matching TRBD1. Per the germline V gene, CDR1 is LGHNA and CDR2 is YNFKEQ. Trimming took 1 base from V and 2 from J; bases not matched to a gene: 2. This CDR3 region has 15 residues. The CDR3 region is CASSQAGTGNYGYTF. DNA for the CDR3: TGTGCCAGCAGCCAAGCCGGGACAGGGAACTATGGCTACACCTTC.